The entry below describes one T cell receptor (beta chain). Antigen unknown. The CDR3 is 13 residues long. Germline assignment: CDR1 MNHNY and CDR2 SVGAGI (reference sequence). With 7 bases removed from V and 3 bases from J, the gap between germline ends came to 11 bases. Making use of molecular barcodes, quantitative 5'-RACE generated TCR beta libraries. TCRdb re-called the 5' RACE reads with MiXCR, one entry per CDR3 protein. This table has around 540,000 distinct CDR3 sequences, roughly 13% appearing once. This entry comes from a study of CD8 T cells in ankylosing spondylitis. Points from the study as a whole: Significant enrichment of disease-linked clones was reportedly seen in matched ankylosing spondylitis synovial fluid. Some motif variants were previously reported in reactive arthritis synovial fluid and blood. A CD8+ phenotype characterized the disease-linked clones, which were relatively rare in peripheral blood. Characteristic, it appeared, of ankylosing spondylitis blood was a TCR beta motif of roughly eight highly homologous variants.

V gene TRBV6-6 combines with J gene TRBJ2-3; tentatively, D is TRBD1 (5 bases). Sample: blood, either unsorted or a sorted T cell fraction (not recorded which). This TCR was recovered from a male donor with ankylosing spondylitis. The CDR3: CASMGPWTDTQYF. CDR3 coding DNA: TGTGCCAGCATGGGGCCGTGGACAGATACGCAGTATTTT.